The TCR beta chain described here comes from a study of T cell clonotyping in hematopoietic cell transplantation. Study-level findings and limits: Few recipient clonotypes overlapped donors; over 97% were de novo at given depth. Higher Inverse Simpson Index values in graft donor and pretransplant recipient predicted broader posttransplant TCR diversity. After transplant, recipient diversity fell while pathologically expanded clonotypes grew through day 180.

Per the germline V gene, CDR1 is SGHAT and CDR2 is FQNNGV. The CDR3 is 13 amino acids. In the case of this clone: What it binds is not known. Germline is not matched at one junction end, which may reflect a read error.

This table comes from immunoSEQ multiplex PCR, and its TCRdb copy is limited to in-frame clones, with some not included. Among 13,000 to 15,000 clones listed, more than 75% were seen once. Blood collection times were about day -28 and days 30, 100, 180 posttransplant. This chain joins TRBV11-2 and TRBJ1-4; weak D call: TRBD1 (6 bases). Sequences were derived from PBMCs, sampled 100 days after allogeneic stem cell transplant. The TCR was taken from a male patient between 45 and 59 years old who had an allogeneic stem cell transplant from an unrelated donor, so T cells may come from the graft donor. Some clones in this sample may be carry-over from other donors' samples. The CDR3 DNA follows: TGTGCCAGCAGCCCCCTCCTGGGGGGCCTGACCCTTTTT. Residues: CASSPLLGGLTLF.